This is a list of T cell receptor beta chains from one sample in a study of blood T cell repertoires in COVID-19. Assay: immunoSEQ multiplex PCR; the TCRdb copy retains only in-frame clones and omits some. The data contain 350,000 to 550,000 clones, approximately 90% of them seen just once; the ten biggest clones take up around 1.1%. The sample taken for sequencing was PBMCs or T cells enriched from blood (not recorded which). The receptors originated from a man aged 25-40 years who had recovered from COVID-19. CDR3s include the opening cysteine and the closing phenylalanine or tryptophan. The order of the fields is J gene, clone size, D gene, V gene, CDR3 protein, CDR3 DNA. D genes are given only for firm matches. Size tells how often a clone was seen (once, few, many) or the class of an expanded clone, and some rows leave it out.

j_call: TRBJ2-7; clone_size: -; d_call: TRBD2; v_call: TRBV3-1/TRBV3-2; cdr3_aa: CASTLAGVVNEQYF; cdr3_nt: TGTGCCAGCACCTTAGCGGGAGTGGTCAACGAGCAGTACTTC
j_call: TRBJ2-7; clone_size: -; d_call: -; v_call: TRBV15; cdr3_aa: CATSSQSPVYEQYF; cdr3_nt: TGTGCCACCAGCAGCCAATCACCGGTCTACGAGCAGTACTTC
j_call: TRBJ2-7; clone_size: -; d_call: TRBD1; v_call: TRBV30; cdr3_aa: CAWRRAGGGLEQYF; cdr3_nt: TGTGCCTGGAGGAGGGCAGGGGGCGGACTGGAGCAGTACTTC
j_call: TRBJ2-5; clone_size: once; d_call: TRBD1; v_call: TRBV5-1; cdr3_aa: CASSRSQGGQETQYF; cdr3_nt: TGCGCCAGCAGCCGGTCACAGGGGGGTCAGGAGACCCAGTACTTC
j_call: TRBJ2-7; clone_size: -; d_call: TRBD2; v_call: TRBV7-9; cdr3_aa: CASSFGASGSYEQYF; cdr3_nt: TGTGCCAGCAGCTTCGGGGCTAGCGGGAGCTACGAGCAGTACTTC
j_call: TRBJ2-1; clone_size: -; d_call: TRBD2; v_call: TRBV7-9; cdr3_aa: CASSLGLAGGFMVQFF; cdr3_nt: TGTGCCAGCAGCTTAGGACTAGCGGGAGGGTTTATGGTGCAGTTCTTC
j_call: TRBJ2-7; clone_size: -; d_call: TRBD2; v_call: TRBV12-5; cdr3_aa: CASGLVVSGLAGGFSYEQYF; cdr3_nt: TGTGCTAGTGGTTTGGTAGTCTCGGGACTAGCGGGAGGGTTTAGCTACGAGCAGTACTTC
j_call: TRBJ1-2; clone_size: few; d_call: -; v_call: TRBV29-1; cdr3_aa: CSVAHDASLGYGYTF; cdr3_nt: TGCAGCGTTGCCCACGACGCGTCCCTAGGCTATGGCTACACCTTC
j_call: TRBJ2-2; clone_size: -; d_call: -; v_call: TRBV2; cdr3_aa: CASIRTGNTAGELFF; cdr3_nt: TGTGCCAGCATAAGAACGGGGAACACGGCCGGGGAGCTGTTTTTT
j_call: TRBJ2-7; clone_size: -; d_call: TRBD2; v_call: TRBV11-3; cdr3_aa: CARPRAGGPNEQYF; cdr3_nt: TGTGCCAGGCCCCGAGCGGGAGGACCTAACGAGCAGTACTTC